A single sample gave rise to the 5 T cell receptor beta chains below, sequenced in a study of T cell changes during pregnancy in multiple sclerosis. Clones were sequenced by immunoSEQ multiplex PCR, and TCRdb holds only the in-frame ones, with some missing. Among 50,000 to 75,000 clones, roughly 91% were seen once, and the ten largest hold less than 1.5%. Sequences were derived from peripheral blood, sampled after pregnancy. The receptor source for this set is a female donor in good health, enrolled as a control in a pregnancy study.

There are a few counts of this clone. The V and J genes are TRBV4-3 and TRBJ1-6, with D possibly being TRBD1 (5 bases). V dropped 0 bases and J dropped 9 bases, with 9 bases sitting between them. Looked up from germline, CDR1 is LGHNA and CDR2 is YSLEER. CDR3 length: 14 residues. The CDR3 reads CASSQDRRGSPLHF. DNA of the CDR3: TGCGCCAGCAGCCAAGATCGGAGGGGTTCACCCCTCCACTTT.

The chain couples TRBV7-9 to TRBJ2-1; 9 bases are a match to TRBD1. Germline CDR1 reads SEHNR; CDR2 reads FQNEAQ (reference sequence). V was clipped by 1 base and J by 6 bases; unmatched bases: 4. The CDR3 spans 15 residues. The CDR3 DNA is TGTGCCAGCAGCTTAGGACAGGGGGGGTTCAATGAGCAGTTCTTC. Translated, it gives CASSLGQGGFNEQFF.

This sequence joins TRBV30 and TRBJ2-6; 8 bases map to TRBD1. Germline V gene sequence: CDR1 GTSNPN, CDR2 SVGIG (reference sequence). The J segment lost 11 bases and the V segment lost 4 bases, leaving 10 bases of the junction unmatched. The CDR3 spans 14 residues. CDR3 sequence (DNA): TGTGCCTGGAATCAGGGGGCGAATTCTCACGTCCTGACTTTC. Its translation is CAWNQGANSHVLTF.

The gene calls are TRBV4-3 and TRBJ1-1; D possibly corresponds to TRBD1 (5 bases). The CDR3 consists of 15 residues. Trimming cost V 0 bases and J 3 bases, with 11 bases left between them. Per germline, CDR1 LGHNA and CDR2 YSLEER. The CDR3: CASSQDRRGYTEAFF. The CDR3 DNA follows: TGCGCCAGCAGCCAAGATCGGCGGGGGTACACTGAAGCTTTCTTT.

This chain joins TRBV5-1 and TRBJ2-1, with TRBD2 identical over 7 bases. This CDR3 spans 14 amino acids. The J segment lost 2 bases and the V segment lost 4 bases, leaving 3 bases of the junction unmatched. Germline values: CDR1 SGHRS, CDR2 YFSETQ. In DNA form, the CDR3 reads TGCGCCAGCAGCGAGACTAGCACCTACAATGAGCAGTTCTTC. This gives the protein CASSETSTYNEQFF.